This T cell receptor (beta chain) was identified in a study of shared clonotypes between healthy human individuals. This clone turned up a few times. Its antigen is undetermined. CD45RA+ naive and CD45RA-negative memory subsets were separated from CD4+ cells. Study-level results: Limitation of the genetic and exposure-history diversity represented came from the few donors.

This was a deep-level run. Some clones are missing from TCRdb's copy, which holds only in-frame ones; the method was immunoSEQ multiplex PCR. The sample has millions of clones, 80% to 95% seen once. CDR1 and CDR2 from the germline V gene are MDHEN and SYDVKM. The V end lost 6 bases, the J end lost 3 bases, and 14 bases lay between the germline ends. This CDR3 has 14 amino acids. Sequencing was done on a sample of naive CD4+ T cells from PBMCs. Sample subset: CD45RA+ positively selected. This TCR was recovered from a man aged 18 to 30 in good health. Some clones in this sample may be carry-over from other donors' samples. This rearrangement joins TRBV28 to TRBJ1-2; D might be TRBD1 (5 bases). The CDR3 spells CASSATDAYYGYTF. CDR3 DNA: TGTGCCAGCAGCGCGACAGACGCGTACTATGGCTACACCTTC.